This TCR beta chain was identified in a study of T cell responses to AZD1222 COVID-19 vaccine. Study background: Second-dose timings of about 4 or about 12 weeks were pooled. Study-wide results and limits: Spike-specific TCR breadth and depth both grew after two AZD1222 doses. In a largely white British group with more females than males, clonal diversity was possibly underestimated.

Germline-derived CDR1 and CDR2 are SNHLY and FYNNEI. This CDR3 is built from 14 residues. The V gene lost 6 bases and the J gene lost 3 bases, with 14 bases spanning the gap. In the case of this clone: What it recognizes is unknown.

TCRdb's table, derived via immunoSEQ multiplex PCR, lists solely in-frame clones and lacks some. The sample lists about 140,000 clones; approximately 83% were seen once. The rearrangement links TRBV2 to TRBJ1-2; D gene uncertain. The source of this sequence is an adult in good health. This sample comprised peripheral blood, obtained on day 0 of AZD1222 vaccination. The CDR3 DNA is TGTGCCAGCAGAGCCTACGGAGAAGACTATGGCTACACCTTC. It translates to CASRAYGEDYGYTF.